This TCR beta chain was identified during a study of T cells in Graves' hyperthyroidism and ophthalmopathy (dated by TCRdb to about 2019). Broadly, across the study: Peripheral blood was sampled at the time of initial diagnosis, prior to any treatment. For training and testing, the roughly 100 patients in the discovery cohort were randomly divided in a 7:3 ratio. The paper describes TCR Vbeta CDR3 sequencing of 135 peripheral blood samples, made up of around 41 ophthalmopathy patients, 70 to 75 hyperthyroidism patients and around 17 progressor patients. In addition, the study compared T-cell repertoires in thyroid tissue and in blood from over 5 Graves' hyperthyroidism patients. Once sampling was done, hyperthyroidism patients were given methimazole at a starting dose of 30 mg daily, whereas ophthalmopathy patients were given high-dose intravenous methylprednisolone. TCR V-J signatures able to tell the groups apart were searched for in a discovery cohort of 100 patients, of whom more than 40 had Graves' ophthalmopathy and about 60 had stable Graves' hyperthyroidism. Whether ophthalmopathy could be predicted prospectively was tested in an independent validation cohort made up of 18 to 20 hyperthyroidism patients plus 17 patients who later progressed to ophthalmopathy.

Stable Graves' hyperthyroidism was defined as no progression to ophthalmopathy during 18 months of follow-up. Hyperthyroidism patients were aged 18 to 65 years and newly diagnosed, with disease duration of less than 2 months. Exclusion was applied to patients with uncontrolled infections, other autoimmune diseases, pregnancy or lactation. Diagnoses relied on clinical symptoms, serum thyroxine and TRAb, thyroid ultrasound and orbital computed tomography. Ficoll-Paque density gradient centrifugation was used to isolate PBMCs from around 10 ml of fresh peripheral blood. Trizol reagent was used to extract total RNA, and RNA quality was then checked on an Agilent 2100 Bioanalyzer. Beyond this particular receptor, the publication reports: Sample size was not statistically predetermined, and blinding of investigators to group allocation was not performed. Most expanded thyroid clonotypes (frequency above 0.001) were also detected in blood, suggesting blood repertoires may reflect thyroid immune responses. A 13 V-J signature model separated ophthalmopathy from stable hyperthyroidism, with about 90% sensitivity and around 84% specificity in cross-validation and 80%/75% in testing. In validation, the model predicted progression to ophthalmopathy with over 65% sensitivity and around 72% specificity, a median of 6.5 months before onset.

The CDR3, cysteine through phenylalanine, is 15 amino acids long. Just CDR3 DNA is preserved here, 45 bases in frame from base 1. V has 4 bases trimmed and J has 0 bases trimmed; junction bases matching no gene number 6. Based on the germline V gene, the CDR1 and CDR2 sequences are SGHRS and YFSETQ. This clonotype was counted ten times or more. Its antigen is currently not known. No base quality information exists; no much larger clone differs at one position. The TCR beta CDR3 regions were amplified from the RNA transcripts. A first-round RT-PCR of the TCR CDR3 used the HTBI primer set with the Qiagen OneStep RT-PCR kit. Libraries were constructed in a second round of multiplex PCR, after which size selection and purification were carried out. The libraries were sequenced on an Illumina HiSeq2000 using paired-end 100 bp reads. In the authors' own workflow: SOAPnuke was used to process the raw data, throwing out any read that contained adapters or uncalled bases, had a mean Phred below 15, or lacked an exact constant-primer or identifier match. High-quality paired reads were merged using COPE v1.2.5, and each unique nucleotide sequence was defined as a clonotype. MiTCR v1.1 was used to align the clonotypes against IMGT TRBV, TRBD and TRBJ reference segments. Analysis was restricted to V-J combinations with a frequency above 0.0001, which covered over 98% of repertoires. The TCS score was defined as the ratio of F50 (clonal expansion) to E x V (chaos), calculated using BLOSUM62-based TCRdist between CDR3 peptides within each V-J. Welch's t-statistics and random forest reduced fewer than 600 V-J features to 13, which were used in a naive Bayes classifier (R e1071). TCRdb handled the public reads itself, with Q25 trimming in fastp and clone calling in MiXCR, and kept productive beta chains. Rows with one shared CDR3 protein collapse into an entry with the most common genes and DNA. TCRdb's processing, not the authors', yielded these V and J calls. A total of approximately 560,000 distinct CDR3 sequences appear in this sample, 15% to 18% of them only once. The leading ten clones occupy roughly 6.6% of the sample.

The chain uses TRBV5-1 and TRBJ1-1; 7 middle bases align to TRBD1. The clonotype originates from a woman in her twenties or thirties with Graves' hyperthyroidism. The sequencing sample was made of blood. The CDR3 in this case is CASSGTGELNTEAFF. The DNA reads as follows: TGCGCCAGCAGCGGAACAGGGGAGTTGAACACTGAAGCTTTCTTT.